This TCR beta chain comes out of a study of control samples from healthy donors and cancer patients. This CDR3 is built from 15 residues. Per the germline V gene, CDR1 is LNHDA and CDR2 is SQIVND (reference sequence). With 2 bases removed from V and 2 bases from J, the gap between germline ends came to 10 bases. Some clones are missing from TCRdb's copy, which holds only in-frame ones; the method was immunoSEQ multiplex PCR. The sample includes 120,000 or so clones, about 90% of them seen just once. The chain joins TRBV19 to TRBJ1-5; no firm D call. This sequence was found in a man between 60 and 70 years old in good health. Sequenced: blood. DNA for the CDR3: TGTGCCAGTAGTATAAATATCGGGGGCAATCAGCCCCAGCATTTT. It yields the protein CASSINIGGNQPQHF.